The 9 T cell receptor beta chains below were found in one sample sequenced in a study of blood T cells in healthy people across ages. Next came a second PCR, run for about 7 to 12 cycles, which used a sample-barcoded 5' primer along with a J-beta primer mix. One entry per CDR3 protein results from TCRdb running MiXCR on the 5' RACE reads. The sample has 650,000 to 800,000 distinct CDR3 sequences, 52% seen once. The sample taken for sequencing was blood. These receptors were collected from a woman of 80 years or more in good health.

The CDR3 DNA is TGTGCCAGCAGTCGCAGGGGTGGTTCTACCGGGGAGCTGTTTTTT. Translated, it gives CASSRRGGSTGELFF. The genes are TRBV14 and TRBJ2-2; tentatively, D is TRBD1 (6 bases). Per germline, CDR1 SGHDN and CDR2 FVKESK. Trimming removed 6 bases at V and 5 bases at J, with 16 bases between. There are 15 residues in the CDR3.

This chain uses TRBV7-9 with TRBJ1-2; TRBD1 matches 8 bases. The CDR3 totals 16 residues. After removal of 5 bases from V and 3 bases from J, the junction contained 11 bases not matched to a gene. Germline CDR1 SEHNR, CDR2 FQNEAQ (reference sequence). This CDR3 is CASSDVGSGGYYGYTF. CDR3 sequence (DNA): TGTGCCAGCAGCGACGTCGGTTCAGGGGGCTACTATGGCTACACCTTC. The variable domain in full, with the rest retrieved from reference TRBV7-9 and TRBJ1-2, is DTGVSQNPRHKITKRGQNVTFRCDPISEHNRLYWYRQTLGQGPEFLTYFQNEAQLEKSRLLSDRFSAERPKGSFSTLEIQRTEQGDSAMYLCASSDVGSGGYYGYTFGSGTRLTVV.

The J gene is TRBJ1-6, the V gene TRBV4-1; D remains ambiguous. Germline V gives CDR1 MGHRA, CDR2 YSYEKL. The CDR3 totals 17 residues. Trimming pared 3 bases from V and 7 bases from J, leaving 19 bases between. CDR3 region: CASSHLDRGSTNSPLHF. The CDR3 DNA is TGCGCCAGCAGCCATCTCGATCGAGGGTCTACGAATTCACCCCTCCACTTT.

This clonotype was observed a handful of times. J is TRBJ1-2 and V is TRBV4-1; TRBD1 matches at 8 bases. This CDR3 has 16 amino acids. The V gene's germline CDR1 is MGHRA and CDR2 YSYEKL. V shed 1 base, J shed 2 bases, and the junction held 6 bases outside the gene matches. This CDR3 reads CASSQGYRGANYGYTF. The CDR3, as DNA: TGCGCCAGCAGCCAAGGTTACAGGGGGGCCAACTATGGCTACACCTTC.

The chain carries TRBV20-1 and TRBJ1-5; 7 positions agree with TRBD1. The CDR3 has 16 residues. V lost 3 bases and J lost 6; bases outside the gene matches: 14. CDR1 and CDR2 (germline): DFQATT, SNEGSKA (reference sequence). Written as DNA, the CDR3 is TGCAGTGCTAGTCCGGGACAGCGGACTTTTTCTCAGCCCCAGCATTTT. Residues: CSASPGQRTFSQPQHF.

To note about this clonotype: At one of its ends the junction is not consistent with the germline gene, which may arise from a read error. The CDR3 region is CSGEDGETQYF. CDR3 DNA: TGCAGCGGTGAAGATGGGGAGACCCAGTACTTC. The genes are TRBV29-1 and TRBJ2-7, with D hard to call. Gene TRBJ2-5 matches the end of the DNA better, so the J call may be wrong. This CDR3 has 11 residues. Germline-derived CDR1 and CDR2 are SQVTM and ANQGSEA.

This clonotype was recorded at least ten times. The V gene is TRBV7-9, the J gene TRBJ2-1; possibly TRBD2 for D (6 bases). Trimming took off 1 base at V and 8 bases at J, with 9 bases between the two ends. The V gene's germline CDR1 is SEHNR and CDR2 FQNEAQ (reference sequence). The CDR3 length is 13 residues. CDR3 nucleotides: TGTGCCAGCAGCTTAGTCGGGGGAGATGAGCAGTTCTTC. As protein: CASSLVGGDEQFF.

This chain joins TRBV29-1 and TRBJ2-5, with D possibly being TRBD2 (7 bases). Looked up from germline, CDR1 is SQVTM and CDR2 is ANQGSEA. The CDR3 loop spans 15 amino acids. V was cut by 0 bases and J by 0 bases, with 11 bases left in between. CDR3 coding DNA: TGCAGCGTTGAAGATCGGGGGGCGTACCAAGAGACCCAGTACTTC. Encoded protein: CSVEDRGAYQETQYF.

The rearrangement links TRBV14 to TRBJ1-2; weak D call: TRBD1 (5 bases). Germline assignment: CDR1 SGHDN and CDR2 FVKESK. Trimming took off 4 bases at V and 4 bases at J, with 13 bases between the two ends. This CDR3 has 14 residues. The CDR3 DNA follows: TGTGCCAGCAGCCTCGTCGGGGGAAGCTATGGCTACACCTTC. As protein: CASSLVGGSYGYTF.